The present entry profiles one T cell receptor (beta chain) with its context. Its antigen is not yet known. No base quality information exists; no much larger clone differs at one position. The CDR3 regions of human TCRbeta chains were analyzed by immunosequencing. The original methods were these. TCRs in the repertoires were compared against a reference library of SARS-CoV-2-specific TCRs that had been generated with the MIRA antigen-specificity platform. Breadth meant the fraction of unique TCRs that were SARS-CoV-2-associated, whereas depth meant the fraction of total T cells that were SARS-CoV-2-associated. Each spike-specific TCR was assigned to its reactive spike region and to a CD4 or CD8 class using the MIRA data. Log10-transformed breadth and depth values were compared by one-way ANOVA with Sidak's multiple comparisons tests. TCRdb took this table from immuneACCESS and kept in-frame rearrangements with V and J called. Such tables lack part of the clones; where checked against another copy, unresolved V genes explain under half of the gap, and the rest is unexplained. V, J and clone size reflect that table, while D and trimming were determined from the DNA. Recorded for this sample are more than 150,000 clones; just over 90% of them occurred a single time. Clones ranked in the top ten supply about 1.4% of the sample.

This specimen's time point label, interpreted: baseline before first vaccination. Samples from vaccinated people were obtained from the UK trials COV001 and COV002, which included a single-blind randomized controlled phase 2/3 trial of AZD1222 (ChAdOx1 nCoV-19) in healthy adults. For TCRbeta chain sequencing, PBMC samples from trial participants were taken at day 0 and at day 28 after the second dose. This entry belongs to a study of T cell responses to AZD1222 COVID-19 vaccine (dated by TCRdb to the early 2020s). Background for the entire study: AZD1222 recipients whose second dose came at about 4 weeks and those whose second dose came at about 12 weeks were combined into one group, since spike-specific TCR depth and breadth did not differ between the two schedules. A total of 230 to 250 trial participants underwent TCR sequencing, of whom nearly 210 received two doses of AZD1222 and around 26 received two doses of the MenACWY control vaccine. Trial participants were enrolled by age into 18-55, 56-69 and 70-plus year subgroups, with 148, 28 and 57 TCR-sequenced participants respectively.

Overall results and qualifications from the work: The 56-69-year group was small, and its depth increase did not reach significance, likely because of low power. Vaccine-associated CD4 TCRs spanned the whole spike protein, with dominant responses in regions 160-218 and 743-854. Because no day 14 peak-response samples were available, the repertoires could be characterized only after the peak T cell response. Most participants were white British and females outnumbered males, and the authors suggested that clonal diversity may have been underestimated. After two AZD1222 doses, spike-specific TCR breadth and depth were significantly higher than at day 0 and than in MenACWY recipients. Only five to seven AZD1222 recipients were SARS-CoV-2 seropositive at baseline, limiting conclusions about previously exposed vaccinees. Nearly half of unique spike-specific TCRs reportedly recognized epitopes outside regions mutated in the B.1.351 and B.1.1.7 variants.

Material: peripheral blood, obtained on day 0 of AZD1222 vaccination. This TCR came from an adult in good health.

The CDR3: CASSESSTGAYEQYF. The nucleotide sequence is TGCGCCAGCAGTGAGTCGTCGACAGGGGCCTACGAGCAGTACTTC. The rearrangement combines TRBV10-2 with TRBJ2-7; TRBD1 agrees with 8 junctional bases. V ends up 0 bases short and J 2 bases short, with an unmatched junction base count of 3. The CDR3 sequence holds 15 residues, the cysteine and phenylalanine included. CDR3 DNA only is kept here, 45 bases in frame from base 1. The germline V gene specifies WSHSY as CDR1 and SAAADI as CDR2.